What follows are 18 T cell receptor beta chains derived from one specimen sequenced in a study of T cells in Graves' hyperthyroidism and ophthalmopathy. Using RNA transcripts as the source, TCR beta CDR3 regions were amplified. The study used the HTBI primer set for a first-round RT-PCR of the TCR CDR3. Via MiXCR, TCRdb re-called the multiplex PCR reads, giving one row per CDR3 protein. The sample records 340,000 or so distinct CDR3 sequences, roughly a fifth being singletons. Specimen: blood. These receptors were collected from a woman between 45 and 60 years old with Graves' hyperthyroidism.

This clonotype was picked up a small number of times. The genes are TRBV6-1 and TRBJ2-2; TRBD2 agrees at 10 bases. V shed 1 base and J 6 bases; nucleotides not matched to a gene: 2. Germline V gene lookup returns CDR1 MNHNS and CDR2 SASEGT. The CDR3 totals 15 residues. This CDR3 is CASSEGSGRAGELFF. CDR3 nucleotide sequence: TGTGCCAGCAGTGAAGGAAGCGGGAGGGCCGGGGAGCTGTTTTTT.

The chain employs TRBV7-9 and TRBJ2-7, with D hard to call. Trimming took off 0 bases at V and 8 bases at J, with 14 bases between the two ends. CDR1 SEHNR and CDR2 FQNEAQ come from the germline V gene (reference sequence). The CDR3 covers 14 residues. The CDR3 DNA is TGTGCCAGCAGCTTAGCGGAATCCCCAAGCCAGCAGTACTTC. Its translation: CASSLAESPSQQYF.

The CDR3 coding sequence is TGTGCCACCAGTGATTTTCAGGGCACAGATACGCAGTATTTT. Residues: CATSDFQGTDTQYF. The chain employs TRBV24-1 and TRBJ2-3; no firm D call. This CDR3 contains 14 residues. Looked up from germline, CDR1 is KGHDR and CDR2 is SFDVKD. V was pared by 1 base and J by 1 base, with 5 bases between.

This clonotype was seen ten or more times. V and J are TRBV27 and TRBJ1-5; D remains ambiguous. Germline lookup yields CDR1 MNHEY and CDR2 SMNVEV (reference sequence). Trimming took 2 bases from V and 1 from J, leaving 3 bases between them. CDR3 length equals 13 residues. The DNA for the CDR3 is TGTGCCAGCAGTTTACGGAGCAATCAGCCCCAGCATTTT. It translates to CASSLRSNQPQHF.

This clonotype has a count of ten or more. Here the CDR3 reads CASSQGIYQETQYF. The DNA for the CDR3 is TGTGCCAGCAGCCAGGGGATTTACCAAGAGACCCAGTACTTC. This rearrangement joins TRBV7-3 to TRBJ2-5; a weak D match, TRBD1 (6 bases). The CDR3 length is 14 residues. V was cut by 5 bases and J by 0 bases, with 10 bases left in between. Per the germline V gene, CDR1 is SGHTA and CDR2 is FQGTGA.

The chain carries TRBV10-3 and TRBJ1-6; the D gene is possibly TRBD1 (6 bases). This CDR3 is 14 amino acids long. Per germline, CDR1 ENHRY and CDR2 SYGVKD. Trimming took off 6 bases at V and 6 bases at J, with 12 bases between the two ends. The CDR3 region is CAISPDSLNSPLHF. For the CDR3, the DNA is TGTGCCATCAGCCCGGACAGCCTTAATTCACCCCTCCACTTT.

This clonotype has a count of ten or more. This sequence joins TRBV28 and TRBJ2-7; D is possibly TRBD2 (5 bases). Trimming shortened V by 4 bases and J by 6 bases, and 13 bases separated the two germline ends. The germline gives CDR1 MDHEN, CDR2 SYDVKM. CDR3 length: 13 amino acids. The DNA of the CDR3 is TGTGCCAGCAGTTCGGGAACAAGTGGCGAGCAGTACTTC. This translates into CASSSGTSGEQYF.

CDR3 amino acids: CASSPGPRDWSDTQYF. For the CDR3, the DNA is TGCGCCAGCAGCCCGGGGCCCCGGGATTGGTCAGATACGCAGTATTTT. The chain has TRBV5-1 and TRBJ2-3, with D perhaps assigned TRBD1 or TRBD2 (5 bases each). The germline V and J ends were trimmed by 4 bases and 4 bases, with 19 bases remaining between them. The CDR3 contains 16 residues. Germline CDR1 and CDR2: SGHRS and YFSETQ.

This clonotype was counted ten times or more. This chain joins TRBV28 and TRBJ2-7; possibly TRBD2 for D (5 bases). Germline assignment: CDR1 MDHEN and CDR2 SYDVKM. V lost 5 bases to trimming and J lost 4 bases, with 15 bases between them. This CDR3 comprises 14 residues. The CDR3 coding sequence is TGTGCCAGCAGTGAGCCGGGCCGACTATACGAGCAGTACTTC. Protein sequence: CASSEPGRLYEQYF.

V gene TRBV12-3 or TRBV12-4 combines with J gene TRBJ1-4; D uncertain. Trimming took off 3 bases at V and 8 bases at J, with 10 bases between the two ends. This CDR3 region has 13 residues. The CDR3 region has the DNA TGTGCCAGCAGTTTTGAGACGGGCGAAAAACTGTTTTTT. It encodes CASSFETGEKLFF.

Ten or more counts support this clonotype. V usage is TRBV10-2 and J usage is TRBJ2-5; D is possibly TRBD1 (6 bases). The CDR3 loop spans 16 amino acids. The V end was cut by 3 bases, the J end by 1 base, with 15 bases between. Germline assignment: CDR1 WSHSY and CDR2 SAAADI. The CDR3 DNA follows: TGCGCCAGCAGTGAAGGGACACCGATGCTCCAAGAGACCCAGTACTTC. It encodes CASSEGTPMLQETQYF.

Many counts were recorded for this clonotype. V is TRBV18 and J is TRBJ2-7, with D tentatively TRBD1 (6 bases). The CDR3 runs to 17 residues. With 2 bases removed from V and 2 bases from J, the gap between germline ends came to 19 bases. CDR1 and CDR2 from the germline V gene are KGHSH and LQKENI. The chain's CDR3 is CASSPNAGAIGTYEQYF. CDR3 DNA: TGTGCCAGCTCACCAAACGCAGGGGCGATCGGAACCTACGAGCAGTACTTC.

V gene TRBV29-1 combines with J gene TRBJ2-5; D not certain. In germline, CDR1 is SQVTM, CDR2 ANQGSEA. The CDR3 runs to 13 residues. With 3 bases removed from V and 1 base from J, the gap between germline ends came to 9 bases. The CDR3 loop is CSVDSSSQETQYF. The CDR3 coding sequence is TGCAGCGTTGATAGCAGCAGCCAAGAGACCCAGTACTTC.

This clonotype was counted at least ten times. The chain uses TRBV5-6 and TRBJ2-3; D is ambiguous. The CDR3 contains 17 residues. The V gene lost 3 bases and the J gene lost 2 bases, with 19 bases spanning the gap. From germline, CDR1 is SGHDT and CDR2 YYEEEE. The CDR3 sequence is CASSYITLGSNTDTQYF. CDR3 sequence (DNA): TGTGCCAGCAGCTACATTACGCTCGGCTCCAACACAGATACGCAGTATTTT.

This chain connects TRBV3-1 to TRBJ2-5; 9 bases align to TRBD2. CDR3 length: 15 amino acids. Germline V gene data show CDR1 as LGHDT and CDR2 as YNNKEL (reference sequence). Trimming removed 2 bases from V and 5 bases from J; junction bases left unmatched: 6. The CDR3 loop reads CASSQPGLAGETQYF. CDR3 sequence (DNA): TGTGCCAGCAGCCAACCGGGACTAGCAGGGGAGACCCAGTACTTC.

This clonotype was counted between two and nine times. This chain uses TRBV19 with TRBJ2-1; 9 bases are a match to TRBD1. Germline assignment: CDR1 LNHDA and CDR2 SQIVND (reference sequence). The CDR3 runs to 16 residues. V shed 6 bases, J shed 6 bases, and the junction held 12 bases outside the gene matches. Written as DNA, the CDR3 is TGTGCCAGTAGGGACAGGGGACACAGAGGAGGCAATGAGCAGTTCTTC. It is translated as CASRDRGHRGGNEQFF.

At least ten counts were recorded for this clonotype. The V and J genes are TRBV6-5 and TRBJ2-5, with 10 positions matching TRBD1. The CDR3 extends over 15 amino acids. Unmatched junction bases numbered 3, after V lost 0 bases and J lost 5 bases. The germline gives CDR1 MNHEY, CDR2 SVGAGI. The CDR3: CASSYSGQGMETQYF. CDR3 bases: TGTGCCAGCAGTTACTCGGGACAGGGGATGGAGACCCAGTACTTC.

This rearrangement joins TRBV20-1 to TRBJ2-1; 14 bases fit TRBD2. The CDR3 has 17 residues. CDR1 is DFQATT, CDR2 SNEGSKA, per germline (reference sequence). Trimming removed 0 bases from V and 12 bases from J; junction bases left unmatched: 13. DNA for the CDR3: TGCAGTGCTAGAGACCAGGGACTAGCGGGAGTTATAGGGGGGCAGTTCTTC. Amino acid sequence: CSARDQGLAGVIGGQFF.